The source of this TCR beta chain is a study of sequential checkpoint blockade in melanoma (dated 2019 in TCRdb). For context, the study as a whole: In a 1:1 randomization, patients received either first-line nivolumab then ipilimumab (arm A) or ipilimumab then nivolumab (arm B). Maintenance nivolumab was given following each of the two trial sequences. Study-wide findings and limitations: Validation of the response-prediction model combining TCR metrics and mutation burden is needed in larger, independent patient cohorts.

Regarding this clone: Its antigen is not yet known. No base qualities exist here, and no much larger clone lies one base off it.

Relative to germline, V is 5 bases shorter and J is 3 bases shorter, with 16 bases between their ends. There are 16 amino acids in the CDR3, from cysteine to phenylalanine inclusive. The DNA shown is the 48-base CDR3, in frame from base 1. Taken from the germline V gene (reference sequence), the CDR1 and CDR2 loops are SGHAT and FQDESV. The sample's treatment or condition label, decoded: randomized to nivolumab then ipilimumab (arm A) or the reverse (arm B). None of the trial patients had been given prior DNA-damaging chemotherapy. A FACS Aria II flow cytometer was used to sort live CD3+CD8+ cells that were negative for CD19 and CD56 from thawed PBMCs. Samples came from patients with melanoma in CheckMate 064, a randomized, open-label phase II trial of sequential checkpoint blockade. Leukapheresis was used to collect peripheral blood mononuclear cells, which were then purified with Ficoll-Paque and frozen in human serum with roughly 10% DMSO. Immediately after sorting, the purity of sorted blood CD3+CD8+ cells was verified to be >95%, after which DNA was extracted.

TCRbeta CDR3 regions were immunosequenced from genomic DNA with the immunoSEQ Assay. Genomic DNA was amplified by bias-controlled multiplex PCR before high-throughput sequencing. The authors' pipeline ran thus. To quantify the absolute abundance of each unique TCRbeta CDR3 region, the sequences were collapsed and filtered. Clonality, defined as 1 minus Pielou's evenness, was calculated using only productive rearrangements. A previously published method was used to identify clones with significantly greater frequencies in on-treatment samples than in baseline samples. Held by TCRdb, this immuneACCESS table contains in-frame sequences only and omits some clones. Under half of the omission traces to an unresolved V gene where checked; the cause of the rest is unknown. V and J calls and clone size are those listed in that table; D and trimming were worked out from the DNA. Here the sample has tens of thousands of clones; roughly 81% occur a single time. Jointly, the top ten make up over 20% of the sample.

The chain joins TRBV11-1 to TRBJ2-2; the D region possibly corresponds to TRBD1 (7 bases align). Here the sequenced sample was CD8+ T cells sorted from blood (inferred from file names), taken from a patient given nivolumab and ipilimumab in sequence. The clonotype was recovered from a human donor with melanoma. The sequence in DNA is TGTGCCAGCAGCCTCCTGCGGGACAGCTACACCGGGGAGCTGTTTTTT. It specifies CASSLLRDSYTGELFF.